The clone carrying this T cell receptor beta chain was found many times. The CDR3 loop spans 16 amino acids. The V end lost 3 bases, the J end lost 5 bases, and 17 bases lay between the germline ends. CDR1 and CDR2 (germline): KGHDR, SFDVKD. These data are taken from a study of T-cell reconstitution after alpha-beta-depleted transplantation in children. TCRbeta library construction was performed incorporating unique molecular identifiers. In TCRdb, the PCR reads were re-called with MiXCR into one record per CDR3 protein. Among 600,000 to 800,000 distinct CDR3 sequences, under 15% were seen once, and the ten largest hold 0.79%.

The chain carries TRBV24-1 and TRBJ2-3; D is possibly TRBD2 (6 bases). The sequence came from a girl aged 2-10 years with congenital amegakaryocytic thrombocytopenia, due to receive a stem cell transplant. The source was PBMCs, collected before TCRalphabeta/CD19-depleted stem cell transplant. The CDR3 DNA sequence: TGTGCCACCAGTGATCCACCGGGGGAGGCCAGAGATACGCAGTATTTT. As protein: CATSDPPGEARDTQYF.